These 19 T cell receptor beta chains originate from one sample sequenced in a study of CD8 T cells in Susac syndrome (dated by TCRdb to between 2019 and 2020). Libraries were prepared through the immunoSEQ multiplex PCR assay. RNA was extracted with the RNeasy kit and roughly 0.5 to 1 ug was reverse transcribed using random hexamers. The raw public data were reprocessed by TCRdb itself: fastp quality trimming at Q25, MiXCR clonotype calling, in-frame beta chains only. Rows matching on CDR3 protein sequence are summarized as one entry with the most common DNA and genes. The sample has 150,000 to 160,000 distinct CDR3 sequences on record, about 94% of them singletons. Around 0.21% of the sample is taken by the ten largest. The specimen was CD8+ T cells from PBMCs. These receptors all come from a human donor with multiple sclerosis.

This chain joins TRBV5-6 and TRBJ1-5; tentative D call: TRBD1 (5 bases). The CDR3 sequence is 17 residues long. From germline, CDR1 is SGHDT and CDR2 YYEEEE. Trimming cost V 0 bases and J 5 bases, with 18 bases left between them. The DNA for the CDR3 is TGTGCCAGCAGCTTGGGCCCCCGGGGCTCGCCGCATCAGCCCCAGCATTTT. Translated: CASSLGPRGSPHQPQHF.

The CDR3 DNA is TGTGCCAGCAGCTTAGGGGCAGGGCCCTACGAGCAGTACTTC. It translates to CASSLGAGPYEQYF. The J gene is TRBJ2-7, the V gene TRBV5-6; a weak D match, TRBD1 (5 bases). V gave up 2 bases and J gave up 2 bases, with 11 bases separating them. CDR1 is SGHDT, CDR2 YYEEEE, per germline. The CDR3 covers 14 residues.

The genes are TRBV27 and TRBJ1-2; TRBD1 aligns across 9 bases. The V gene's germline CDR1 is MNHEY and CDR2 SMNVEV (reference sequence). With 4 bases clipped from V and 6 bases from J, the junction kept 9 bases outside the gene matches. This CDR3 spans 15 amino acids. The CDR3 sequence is CASSSPGQGVNGYTF. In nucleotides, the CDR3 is TGTGCCAGCAGTTCACCGGGACAGGGAGTGAATGGCTACACCTTC.

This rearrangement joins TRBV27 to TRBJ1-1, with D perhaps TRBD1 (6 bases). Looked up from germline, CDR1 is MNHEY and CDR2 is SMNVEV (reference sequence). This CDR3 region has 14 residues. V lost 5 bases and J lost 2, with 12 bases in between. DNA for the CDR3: TGTGCCAGCAGTCTGGAGGGGGGCAACACTGAAGCTTTCTTT. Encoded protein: CASSLEGGNTEAFF.

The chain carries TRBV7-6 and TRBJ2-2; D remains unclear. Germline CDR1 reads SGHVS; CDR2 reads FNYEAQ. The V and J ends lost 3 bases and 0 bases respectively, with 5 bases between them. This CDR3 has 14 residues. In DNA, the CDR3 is TGTGCCAGCAGCTTGCTGGCGAACACCGGGGAGCTGTTTTTT. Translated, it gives CASSLLANTGELFF.

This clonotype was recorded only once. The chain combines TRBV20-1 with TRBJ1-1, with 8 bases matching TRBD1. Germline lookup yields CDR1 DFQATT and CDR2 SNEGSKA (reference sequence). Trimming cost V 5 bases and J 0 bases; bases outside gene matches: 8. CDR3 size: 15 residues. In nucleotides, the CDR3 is TGCAGTGCTGTAATACAGGGGGGCCTGAACACTGAAGCTTTCTTT. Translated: CSAVIQGGLNTEAFF.

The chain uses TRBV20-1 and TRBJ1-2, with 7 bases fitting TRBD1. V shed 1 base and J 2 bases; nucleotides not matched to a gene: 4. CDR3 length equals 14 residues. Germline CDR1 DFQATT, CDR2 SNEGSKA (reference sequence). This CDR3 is CSARVVTGNYGYTF. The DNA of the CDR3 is TGCAGTGCTAGAGTTGTGACAGGGAACTATGGCTACACCTTC.

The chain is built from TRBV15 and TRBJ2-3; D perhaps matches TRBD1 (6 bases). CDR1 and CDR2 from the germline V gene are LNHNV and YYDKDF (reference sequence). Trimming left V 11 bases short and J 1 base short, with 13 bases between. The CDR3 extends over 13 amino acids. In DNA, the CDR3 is TGTGCCCTGGGGACATTTGGCACAGATACGCAGTATTTT. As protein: CALGTFGTDTQYF.

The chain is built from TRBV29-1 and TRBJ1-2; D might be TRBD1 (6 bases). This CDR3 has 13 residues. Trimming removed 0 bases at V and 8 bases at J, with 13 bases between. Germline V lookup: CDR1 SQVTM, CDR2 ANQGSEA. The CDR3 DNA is TGCAGCGTTGAAGATCGGGCAGGGGAAGGCTACACCTTC. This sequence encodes CSVEDRAGEGYTF.

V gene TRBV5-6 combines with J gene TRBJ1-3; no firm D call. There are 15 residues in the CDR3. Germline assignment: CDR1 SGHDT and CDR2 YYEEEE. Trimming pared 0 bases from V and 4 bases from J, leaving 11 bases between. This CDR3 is CASSLGRTTGNTIYF. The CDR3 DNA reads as TGTGCCAGCAGCTTGGGCCGGACTACGGGAAACACCATATATTTT.

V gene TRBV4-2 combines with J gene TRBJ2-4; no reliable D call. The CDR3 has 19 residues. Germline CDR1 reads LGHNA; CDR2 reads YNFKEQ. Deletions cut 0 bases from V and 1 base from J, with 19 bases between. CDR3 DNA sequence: TGTGCCAGCAGCCAAGATATAGTGGCCCCGCTGGGGGCCAAAAACATTCAGTACTTC. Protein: CASSQDIVAPLGAKNIQYF.

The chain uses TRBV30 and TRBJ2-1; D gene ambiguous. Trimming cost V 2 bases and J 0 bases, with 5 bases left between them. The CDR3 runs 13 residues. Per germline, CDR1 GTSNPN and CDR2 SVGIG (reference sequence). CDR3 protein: CAWSISSYNEQFF. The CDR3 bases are TGTGCCTGGAGTATTAGCTCCTACAATGAGCAGTTCTTC.

In DNA form, the CDR3 reads TGTGCCATCAGTGGCGGGGCATACGAGCAGTACTTC. Encoded protein: CAISGGAYEQYF. The V call is TRBV10-3, the J call TRBJ2-7; tentatively, D is TRBD2 (6 bases). The CDR3 has 12 amino acids. Trimming stripped 4 bases from V and 4 bases from J, with 8 bases between. Germline CDR1 and CDR2: ENHRY and SYGVKD.

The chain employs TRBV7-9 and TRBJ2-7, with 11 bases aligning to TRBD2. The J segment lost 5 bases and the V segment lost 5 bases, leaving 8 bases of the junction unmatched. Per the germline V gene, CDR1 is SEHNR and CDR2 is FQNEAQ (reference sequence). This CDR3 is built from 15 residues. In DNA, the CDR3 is TGTGCCAGCAGCCCGCCACTAGCGGGGGACCACGAGCAGTACTTC. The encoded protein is CASSPPLAGDHEQYF. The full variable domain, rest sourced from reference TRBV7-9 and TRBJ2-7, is DTGVSQNPRHKITKRGQNVTFRCDPISEHNRLYWYRQTLGQGPEFLTYFQNEAQLEKSRLLSDRFSAERPKGSFSTLEIQRTEQGDSAMYLCASSPPLAGDHEQYFGPGTRLTVT.

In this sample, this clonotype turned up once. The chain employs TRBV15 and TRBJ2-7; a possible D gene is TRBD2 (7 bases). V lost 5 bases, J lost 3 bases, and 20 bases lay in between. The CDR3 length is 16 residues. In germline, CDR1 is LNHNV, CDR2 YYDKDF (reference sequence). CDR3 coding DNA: TGTGCCACCAGCGATGGGGAAGGGGGGGGCCTCTACGAGCAGTACTTC. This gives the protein CATSDGEGGGLYEQYF.

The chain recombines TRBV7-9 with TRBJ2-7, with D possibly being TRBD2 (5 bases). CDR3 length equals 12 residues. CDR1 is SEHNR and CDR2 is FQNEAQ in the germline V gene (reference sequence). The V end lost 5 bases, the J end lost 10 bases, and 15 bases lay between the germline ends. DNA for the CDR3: TGTGCCAGCAGCAAATCAACGGGGAGTCAGTACTTC. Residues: CASSKSTGSQYF. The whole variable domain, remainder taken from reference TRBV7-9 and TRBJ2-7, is DTGVSQNPRHKITKRGQNVTFRCDPISEHNRLYWYRQTLGQGPEFLTYFQNEAQLEKSRLLSDRFSAERPKGSFSTLEIQRTEQGDSAMYLCASSKSTGSQYFGPGTRLTVT.

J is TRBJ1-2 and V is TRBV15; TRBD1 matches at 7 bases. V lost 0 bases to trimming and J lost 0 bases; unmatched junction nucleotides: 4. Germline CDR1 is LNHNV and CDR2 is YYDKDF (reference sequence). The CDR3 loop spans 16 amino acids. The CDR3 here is CATSRDRGSTNYGYTF. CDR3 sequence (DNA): TGTGCCACCAGCAGAGACAGGGGGAGTACTAACTATGGCTACACCTTC.

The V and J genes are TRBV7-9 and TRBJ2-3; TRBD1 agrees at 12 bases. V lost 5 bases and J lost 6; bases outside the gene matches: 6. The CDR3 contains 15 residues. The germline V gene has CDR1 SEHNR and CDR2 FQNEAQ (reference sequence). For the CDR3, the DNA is TGTGCCAGCAGCCAGGGACAGGGGGCATCGGATACGCAGTATTTT. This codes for CASSQGQGASDTQYF.

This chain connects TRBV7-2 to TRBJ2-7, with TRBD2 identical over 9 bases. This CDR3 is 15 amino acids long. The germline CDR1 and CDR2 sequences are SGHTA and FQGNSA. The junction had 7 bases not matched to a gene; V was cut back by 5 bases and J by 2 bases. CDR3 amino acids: CASSELAGVTYEQYF. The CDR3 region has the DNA TGTGCCAGCAGCGAGTTAGCGGGGGTCACCTACGAGCAGTACTTC.